This T cell receptor (beta chain) was documented in a study of T-cell memory formation after mild COVID-19. In its sample, this clonotype was seen a few times. One entry per CDR3 protein results from TCRdb running MiXCR on the 5' RACE reads. The sample includes fewer than 200,000 distinct CDR3 sequences, over 20% of them seen just once. This TCR was sampled from an adult woman who had mild COVID-19 (a few samples of this study predate the infection). Cell type and time point are not known. The sample taken for sequencing was PBMCs or a T cell subset sorted from them (not recorded which).

The CDR3 bases are TGTGCCAGCAGCTTAGCGGATGGTTCTGAAGCTTTCTTT. It codes for CASSLADGSEAFF. V is TRBV7-6 and J is TRBJ1-1; D is uncertain. V lost 0 bases to trimming and J lost 6 bases, with 8 bases between them. Germline CDR1 is SGHVS and CDR2 is FNYEAQ. The CDR3 length is 13 residues.